The 32 T cell receptor beta chains listed next were all sequenced from one sample in a study of T cells in Graves' hyperthyroidism and ophthalmopathy. Using RNA transcripts as the source, TCR beta CDR3 regions were amplified. In the first-round RT-PCR of the TCR CDR3, the HTBI primer set was used. TCRdb reanalysed the multiplex PCR reads using MiXCR and keeps one entry per CDR3 protein. Seen here are 450,000 to 650,000 distinct CDR3 sequences, around 21% observed once, and the top ten hold around 27%. Sequencing was performed on blood. The receptors shown here come from a man aged 18 to 35 with Graves' hyperthyroidism.

The J gene is TRBJ1-5, the V gene TRBV6-1; D is possibly TRBD1 (6 bases). Germline V gene sequence: CDR1 MNHNS, CDR2 SASEGT. Deletions cut 8 bases from V and 2 bases from J, with 10 bases between. The CDR3 spans 13 residues. The chain's CDR3 is CASQGSGNQPQHF. CDR3 DNA: TGTGCCAGCCAGGGGTCCGGCAATCAGCCCCAGCATTTT.

This clonotype was observed at least ten times. This chain joins TRBV4-1 and TRBJ2-5; 10 bases are a match to TRBD2. Germline trimming cut 4 bases from V and 5 bases from J; bases unmatched to any gene: 1. CDR3 length: 13 amino acids. Germline values: CDR1 MGHRA, CDR2 YSYEKL. The CDR3, as DNA: TGCGCCAGCAGCCCGACTAGCGGGGAGACCCAGTACTTC. Encoded protein: CASSPTSGETQYF.

In this sample, this clonotype turned up many times. The chain recombines TRBV29-1 with TRBJ1-6, with D possibly matching TRBD1 (5 bases). The CDR3 is 16 residues long. Germline V gives CDR1 SQVTM, CDR2 ANQGSEA. The ends were cut back, 8 bases at V and 0 bases at J, with 17 bases in the middle. CDR3 in DNA: TGCAGCCCCTGGGGCAGCCTGAGCTCCTATAATTCACCCCTCCACTTT. Translation gives CSPWGSLSSYNSPLHF.

This clonotype appeared a few times. The genes are TRBV20-1 and TRBJ1-1; D gene unclear. V lost 3 bases, J lost 4 bases, and 12 bases lay in between. The CDR3 runs 13 residues. The germline V gene has CDR1 DFQATT and CDR2 SNEGSKA (reference sequence). The CDR3 here is CSARQDLGTEAFF. The CDR3, as DNA: TGCAGTGCTAGGCAGGATCTGGGCACTGAAGCTTTCTTT.

This clonotype was detected ten times or more. CDR3 in DNA: TGTGCCAGCAGTTTAGACGGAAGACTCACTGAAGCTTTCTTT. This translates into CASSLDGRLTEAFF. The V gene is TRBV12-3 or TRBV12-4, the J gene TRBJ1-1; no clear D. The ends were cut back, 1 base at V and 4 bases at J, with 10 bases in the middle. This CDR3 contains 14 residues.

This clonotype has just one count. The CDR3 here is CASSFPTVNYGYTF. The CDR3 nucleotides read TGTGCCAGCAGTTTCCCGACAGTTAACTATGGCTACACCTTC. V and J are TRBV28 and TRBJ1-2, with D possibly matching TRBD1 (5 bases). This CDR3 is 14 amino acids long. With 3 bases removed from V and 1 base from J, the gap between germline ends came to 9 bases. CDR1 is MDHEN, CDR2 SYDVKM, per germline.

The chain carries TRBV6-2 or TRBV6-3 and TRBJ1-2; D is perhaps TRBD1 (5 bases). This CDR3 is built from 14 residues. Trimming stripped 8 bases from V and 0 bases from J, with 13 bases between. The germline CDR1 and CDR2 sequences are MNHEY and SVGEGT. Here the CDR3 DNA reads TGTGCCAGCGGAACGGCAGGGACTAACTATGGCTACACCTTC. It codes for CASGTAGTNYGYTF.

This clonotype has a handful of counts. The chain uses TRBV20-1 and TRBJ2-5; no firm D call. Per the germline V gene, CDR1 is DFQATT and CDR2 is SNEGSKA (reference sequence). CDR3 length: 15 amino acids. With 0 bases removed from V and 2 bases from J, the gap between germline ends came to 13 bases. The CDR3 DNA is TGCAGTGCTAGAGATCGTTTAGGGCATCAAGAGACCCAGTACTTC. Protein product: CSARDRLGHQETQYF.

The chain carries TRBV28 and TRBJ2-5, with 12 positions matching TRBD2. V dropped 3 bases and J dropped 7; count of bases not matched to a gene: 6. This CDR3 contains 15 residues. Germline CDR1 reads MDHEN; CDR2 reads SYDVKM. The CDR3 DNA is TGTGCCAGCAGTTTTCGGACTAGCGGGAAAATGACCCAGTACTTC. It translates to CASSFRTSGKMTQYF.

There are many counts of this clonotype. V gene TRBV20-1 combines with J gene TRBJ1-1, with D possibly matching TRBD1 (5 bases). Per the germline V gene, CDR1 is DFQATT and CDR2 is SNEGSKA (reference sequence). The CDR3 has 12 residues. V gave up 6 bases and J gave up 1 base, with 9 bases separating them. In nucleotides, the CDR3 is TGCAGTGCCCTAGGGACGAACACTGAAGCTTTCTTT. Its protein product is CSALGTNTEAFF.

Concerning this clonotype itself: A junction end diverges from the germline sequence, so it may reflect a read error. This sequence joins TRBV20-1 and TRBJ2-7, with D maybe TRBD1 (6 bases). There are 12 residues in the CDR3. Germline V CDR1 and CDR2: DFQATT, SNEGSKA (reference sequence). The DNA of the CDR3 is TGCAGTGCCTCCGACAGGAGCTACGAGCAGTGCTTC. This gives the protein CSASDRSYEQCF.

V usage is TRBV15 and J usage is TRBJ2-7; D assignment may be TRBD1 or TRBD2 (5 bases each). V lost 0 bases, J lost 5 bases, and 20 bases lay in between. Germline V gene lookup returns CDR1 LNHNV and CDR2 YYDKDF (reference sequence). CDR3 length: 17 residues. CDR3 DNA sequence: TGTGCCACCAGCAGAGAGAGCCCCGGGACCCCTCCCAACGAGCAGTACTTC. It codes for CATSRESPGTPPNEQYF. Looking up the rest from reference TRBV15 and TRBJ2-7 gives the full variable domain: DAMVIQNPRYQVTQFGKPVTLSCSQTLNHNVMYWYQQKSSQAPKLLFHYYDKDFNNEADTPDNFQSRRPNTSFCFLDIRSPGLGDTAMYLCATSRESPGTPPNEQYFGPGTRLTVT.

This chain connects TRBV13 to TRBJ1-5; possibly TRBD1 for D (5 bases). This CDR3 is built from 15 residues. V lost 2 bases, J lost 6 bases, and 14 bases lay in between. From germline, CDR1 is PRHDT and CDR2 FYEKMQ (reference sequence). The CDR3 loop is CASSLSRVGGQPQHF. The CDR3 nucleotides read TGTGCCAGCAGCTTAAGCAGGGTTGGAGGTCAGCCCCAGCATTTT.

This clonotype was seen a handful of times. CDR3 residues: CASSGVGTGPGLETQYF. As DNA, the CDR3 is TGTGCCAGCAGCGGTGTGGGCACGGGGCCAGGGTTAGAGACCCAGTACTTC. The chain has TRBV5-5 and TRBJ2-5, with D possibly being TRBD1 or TRBD2 (5 bases each). The CDR3 runs 17 residues. Germline values: CDR1 SGHKS, CDR2 YYEKEE (reference sequence). The germline V and J ends were trimmed by 4 bases and 4 bases, with 23 bases remaining between them.

This clonotype was seen only a few times. This chain joins TRBV4-1 and TRBJ2-2, with D perhaps TRBD2 (6 bases). The CDR3 covers 14 residues. Germline CDR1 is MGHRA and CDR2 is YSYEKL. V lost 5 bases and J 7 bases, leaving 14 bases between the germline ends. The CDR3 protein is CASSWDSFDGELFF. CDR3 DNA: TGCGCCAGCAGCTGGGACTCCTTCGACGGGGAGCTGTTTTTT.

This clonotype was recorded at least ten times. The chain couples TRBV28 to TRBJ1-1; a possible D gene is TRBD1 (6 bases). This CDR3 contains 13 residues. The V and J ends lost 5 bases and 6 bases respectively, with 13 bases between them. The germline V gene encodes CDR1 MDHEN and CDR2 SYDVKM. CDR3 loop: CASSPRGGSEAFF. CDR3 nucleotide sequence: TGTGCCAGCAGTCCCCGGGGGGGCTCTGAAGCTTTCTTT.

This clonotype was counted many times. This chain joins TRBV19 and TRBJ2-2, with TRBD2 as a possible D gene (5 bases). The CDR3 totals 14 residues. From germline, CDR1 is LNHDA and CDR2 SQIVND (reference sequence). Trimming stripped 9 bases from V and 3 bases from J, with 14 bases between. In DNA, the CDR3 is TGTGCCAGCTCCCGGGGATTCTACACCGGGGAGCTGTTTTTT. This gives the protein CASSRGFYTGELFF.

Many counts were recorded for this clonotype. The chain combines TRBV15 with TRBJ2-7; tentatively, D is TRBD1 (5 bases). This CDR3 has 15 residues. Looked up from germline, CDR1 is LNHNV and CDR2 is YYDKDF (reference sequence). V was clipped by 1 base and J by 3 bases, with 13 bases between them. The CDR3 loop is CATSRVAGSVYEQYF. CDR3 bases: TGTGCCACCAGCAGAGTCGCAGGGTCGGTCTACGAGCAGTACTTC.

This clonotype was observed at least ten times. V and J are TRBV5-1 and TRBJ2-7; tentatively, D is TRBD2 (6 bases). Trimming stripped 4 bases from V and 1 base from J, with 15 bases between. The V gene's germline CDR1 is SGHRS and CDR2 YFSETQ. There are 15 residues in the CDR3. Here the CDR3 reads CASSGSGGRSYEQYF. For the CDR3, the DNA is TGCGCCAGCAGCGGGTCGGGTGGGAGGTCCTACGAGCAGTACTTC.

This clonotype was seen repeatedly, ten times or more. This chain connects TRBV12-3 or TRBV12-4 to TRBJ1-5; D gene uncertain. This CDR3 has 15 amino acids. The V and J ends lost 6 bases and 6 bases respectively, with 18 bases between them. CDR3 amino acids: CASRLNGPSGQPQHF. The CDR3 DNA sequence: TGTGCCAGCAGGCTAAATGGGCCATCAGGTCAGCCCCAGCATTTT.

V gene TRBV18 combines with J gene TRBJ1-2; TRBD1 might be the D (5 bases). Germline V gene sequence: CDR1 KGHSH, CDR2 LQKENI. With 1 base removed from V and 6 bases from J, the gap between germline ends came to 18 bases. The CDR3 extends over 16 amino acids. CDR3 bases: TGTGCCAGCTCACCACGTATGCGCAGGGAAGTCGATGGCTACACCTTC. The encoded protein is CASSPRMRREVDGYTF.

A word on this clonotype: A read error may explain this, as a much larger clone is one base away. This chain connects TRBV29-1 to TRBJ1-1, with a tentative D call TRBD1 (5 bases). The germline V gene has CDR1 SQVTM and CDR2 ANQGSEA. The CDR3 is 14 residues long. The CDR3 DNA follows: TGCAGCGTTGGGGGGAGAGGGACGAACACTGAAGCTTGCTTT. Translated: CSVGGRGTNTEACF.

This clonotype came up many times. V and J are TRBV6-5 and TRBJ2-2, with D tentatively TRBD1 (5 bases). Trimming left V 2 bases short and J 3 bases short, with 13 bases between. The germline gives CDR1 MNHEY, CDR2 SVGAGI. The CDR3 is 16 residues long. CDR3 region: CASSYLRVRDTGELFF. DNA of the CDR3: TGTGCCAGCAGTTACCTCAGGGTCCGCGACACCGGGGAGCTGTTTTTT.

Only one count was recorded for this clonotype. The chain carries TRBV11-2 and TRBJ2-7; D possibly corresponds to TRBD2 (6 bases). This CDR3 region has 21 residues. Trimming left V 0 bases short and J 0 bases short, with 27 bases between. Germline V CDR1 and CDR2: SGHAT, FQNNGV. The CDR3 region has the DNA TGTGCCAGCAGCTTAGACGGCAGGGAGCGCGGGAAGAGCTACTTCTCCTACGAGCAGTACTTC. This gives the protein CASSLDGRERGKSYFSYEQYF.

A few counts support this clonotype. The genes are TRBV11-2 and TRBJ2-7; 10 positions agree with TRBD1. The CDR3 is 17 amino acids. Germline V CDR1 and CDR2: SGHAT, FQNNGV. J lost 3 bases, V lost 0 bases, and 8 bases had no gene match. CDR3 in DNA: TGTGCCAGCAGCTTAGATGGAAGGACAGGGGGGGTCTACGAGCAGTACTTC. Translated, it gives CASSLDGRTGGVYEQYF.

This clonotype was seen ten or more times. The J gene is TRBJ1-2, the V gene TRBV12-3 or TRBV12-4; 7 nucleotides agree with TRBD1. The CDR3 has 14 amino acids. Trimming cost V 2 bases and J 4 bases; bases outside gene matches: 4. The CDR3 loop is CASSLRGPGYGYTF. CDR3 DNA: TGTGCCAGCAGTTTAAGGGGGCCAGGCTATGGCTACACCTTC.

The table lists this clonotype with many counts. V usage is TRBV30 and J usage is TRBJ2-7; the D gene is possibly TRBD1 (5 bases). The CDR3 is 13 amino acids. Germline assignment: CDR1 GTSNPN and CDR2 SVGIG (reference sequence). V lost 3 bases and J 6 bases, leaving 15 bases between the germline ends. CDR3 bases: TGTGCCTGGAGGGGAAAGGGGAATGGCGAGCAGTACTTC. It yields the protein CAWRGKGNGEQYF.

This chain uses TRBV6-1 with TRBJ2-2; TRBD1 aligns across 12 bases. The V and J ends lost 3 bases and 2 bases, in that order; junction bases with no gene match: 10. CDR1 MNHNS and CDR2 SASEGT come from the germline V gene. The CDR3 loop spans 19 amino acids. This chain's CDR3 is CASSEELGTGGSNTGELFF. CDR3 bases: TGTGCCAGCAGTGAGGAGCTTGGGACAGGGGGCTCCAACACCGGGGAGCTGTTTTTT.

This clonotype was observed at least ten times. The genes are TRBV6-2 or TRBV6-3 and TRBJ2-4, with D possibly TRBD1 on 6 matching bases. There are 14 residues in the CDR3. Trimming cost V 4 bases and J 3 bases, with 10 bases left between them. The germline V gene has CDR1 MNHEY and CDR2 SVGEGT. In nucleotides, the CDR3 is TGTGCCAGCAGTTCCCGACAGGACAAAAACATTCAGTACTTC. Its protein is CASSSRQDKNIQYF.

This clonotype occurred a few times. The chain links TRBV19 to TRBJ1-5; D is possibly TRBD1 (6 bases). The CDR3 contains 17 residues. Trimming left V 5 bases short and J 1 base short, with 18 bases between. Germline values: CDR1 LNHDA, CDR2 SQIVND (reference sequence). CDR3 nucleotide sequence: TGTGCCAGTAGTGTTTCACAGGGCAGTATAAGCAATCAGCCCCAGCATTTT. As protein: CASSVSQGSISNQPQHF.

The table lists this clonotype with a count of one. The V call is TRBV13, the J call TRBJ2-5; TRBD2 matches at 13 bases. Germline V lookup: CDR1 PRHDT, CDR2 FYEKMQ (reference sequence). V dropped 5 bases and J dropped 3; count of bases not matched to a gene: 30. This CDR3 comprises 24 residues. CDR3 coding DNA: TGTGCCAGCAGCCCTAGGCGCCCTTGGGCGGGACTAGCGGGGCCCCCAAGTGAAGAAGAGACCCAGTACTTC. Its translation: CASSPRRPWAGLAGPPSEEETQYF.

The chain combines TRBV11-1 with TRBJ2-2; 7 bases line up with TRBD1. CDR1 and CDR2 from the germline V gene are SGHAT and FQDESV (reference sequence). This CDR3 contains 16 residues. V shed 3 bases and J 5 bases; nucleotides not matched to a gene: 9. CDR3 region: CASSLDRRMVTGELFF. CDR3 DNA sequence: TGTGCCAGCAGCTTGGACAGGCGCATGGTAACCGGGGAGCTGTTTTTT.